Each of the 5 T cell receptor beta chains below was sequenced from the same sample in a study of cytomegalovirus exposure and HLA in healthy donors. PCR primers comprised 60 Vbeta and 13 Jbeta primers. TCRdb keeps only in-frame clones here, not all; method: immunoSEQ multiplex PCR. Seen here are some 84,000 clones, around 78% observed once, and the top ten hold around 2.5%. The material sequenced was PBMCs. The receptor source for this set is a male donor in good health and CMV-seropositive.

The chain links TRBV7-9 to TRBJ2-2; 7 bases are a match to TRBD1. The V segment lost 5 bases and the J segment 4 bases; nucleotides outside the gene matches: 10. Germline lookup yields CDR1 SEHNR and CDR2 FQNEAQ (reference sequence). This CDR3 is built from 16 residues. The CDR3 DNA follows: TGTGCCAGCAGCCATCCTGGGGCAGGGGGCACCGGGGAGCTGTTTTTT. This translates into CASSHPGAGGTGELFF.

The rearrangement uses TRBV6-5 and TRBJ1-6; D is ambiguous. V shed 6 bases and J shed 3 bases, with 9 bases lying between them. The length of the CDR3 is 14 residues. CDR1 and CDR2 from the germline V gene are MNHEY and SVGAGI. CDR3 loop: CASRPGIYNSPLHF. Here the CDR3 DNA reads TGTGCCAGCAGGCCCGGTATCTATAATTCACCCCTCCACTTT.

The V call is TRBV5-1, the J call TRBJ2-1, with D possibly TRBD2 on 6 matching bases. V dropped 5 bases and J dropped 12 bases, with 21 bases sitting between them. This CDR3 has 14 amino acids. Germline CDR1 SGHRS, CDR2 YFSETQ. CDR3 sequence: CASSPPTSLDAQFF. The DNA for the CDR3 is TGCGCCAGCAGTCCCCCGACTAGTTTAGACGCGCAGTTCTTC. The full variable domain, its missing parts supplied by reference TRBV5-1 and TRBJ2-1, is KAGVTQTPRYLIKTRGQQVTLSCSPISGHRSVSWYQQTPGQGLQFLFEYFSETQRNKGNFPGRFSGRQFSNSRSEMNVSTLELGDSALYLCASSPPTSLDAQFFGPGTRLTVL.

J is TRBJ2-3 and V is TRBV9; 8 bases match TRBD1. Germline V CDR1 and CDR2: SGDLS, YYNGEE. The V segment lost 3 bases and the J segment 9 bases; nucleotides outside the gene matches: 9. CDR3 length: 14 amino acids. Here the CDR3 reads CASSAQGQGSTQYF. The CDR3 nucleotides are TGTGCCAGCAGCGCCCAAGGACAGGGAAGCACGCAGTATTTT.

This chain connects TRBV28 to TRBJ1-2; TRBD1 aligns across 9 bases. The junction had 9 bases not matched to a gene; V was cut back by 8 bases and J by 8 bases. From germline, CDR1 is MDHEN and CDR2 SYDVKM. CDR3 size: 13 residues. CDR3 DNA: TGTGCCAGCCTACGGGACAGGGCAAGAGGCTACACCTTC. This encodes CASLRDRARGYTF.